These T cell receptor beta chains were read from a single sample in a study of patients and donors after allogeneic stem cell transplantation. Each CDR3 protein is one row after TCRdb ran MiXCR on the RT-PCR reads. This repertoire shows about 960,000 distinct CDR3 sequences, approximately 19% found once; its top ten account for 5% to 6.5%. What was sequenced was blood, either unsorted or a sorted T cell fraction (not recorded which). Every receptor here comes from a human donor who was either an allogeneic HSCT recipient or a stem cell or donor lymphocyte infusion donor (not recorded which). It is not recorded whose cells these are; they may come from a transplant donor. CDR3s include the opening cysteine and the closing phenylalanine or tryptophan. A D gene is named only where the DNA matches it firmly. Clone sizes are given selectively: once, few, many, or a class where the clone is expanded.

d_gene,j_gene,v_gene,abundance,CDR3nt,CDR3aa
-,TRBJ2-2,TRBV20-1,-,TGCAGTGCGGGGGACGGGAGTAATACCGGGGAGCTGTTTTTT,CSAGDGSNTGELFF
TRBD2,TRBJ2-1,TRBV20-1,-,TGCAGTGCTAGAGATATCGGCACTAGCGGGGGGGCCCAGTTCTTC,CSARDIGTSGGAQFF
-,TRBJ2-7,TRBV21-1,-,TGTGCCAGCAGGACAAACCCTGGGGGTAGGTCCTACGAGCAGTACTTC,CASRTNPGGRSYEQYF
TRBD2,TRBJ2-2,TRBV11-1,-,TGTGCCAGCAGGCACGGACTAGCGGGAGGTACCGGGGAGCTGTTTTTT,CASRHGLAGGTGELFF
TRBD1,TRBJ1-1,TRBV20-1,-,TGCAGTGCTAGAGATAGGGGCAGGGGGGTCGCTGAAGCTTTCTTT,CSARDRGRGVAEAFF
-,TRBJ2-1,TRBV12-3/TRBV12-4,many,TGTGCCAGCAGTTTTCGGGGGCAGTTCTTC,CASSFRGQFF
TRBD1,TRBJ1-1,TRBV5-6,-,TGTGCCAGCAGCTCGACAGGGGGCGAATCCACTGAAGCTTTCTTT,CASSSTGGESTEAFF
TRBD2,TRBJ2-1,TRBV5-1,-,TGCGCCAGCAGCTTGGTGGTTGGGCTAGCGGGAGGGGAGCAGTTCTTC,CASSLVVGLAGGEQFF
-,TRBJ2-7,TRBV10-3,few,TGTGCCATCAGTGGCTTTAGGGGCCCAACTCCTCTCTTGGAGCAGTACTTC,CAISGFRGPTPLLEQYF
-,TRBJ2-7,TRBV7-8,few,TGTGCCAGCAGCATTGTCACGGGACGGCTCTACGAGCAGTACTTC,CASSIVTGRLYEQYF
-,TRBJ2-7,TRBV5-5,few,TGTGCCAGCAGCTCCTACCGGGTCCACGAGCAGTACTTC,CASSSYRVHEQYF
TRBD1,TRBJ1-2,TRBV7-9,few,TGTGCCAGCAGCTTGGGACAGGGAGAGAGTGGCTACACCTTC,CASSLGQGESGYTF
TRBD1,TRBJ1-3,TRBV6-1,few,TGTGCCAGCAGTCAAGACAGGGGGCCGGGAAACACCATATATTTT,CASSQDRGPGNTIYF
-,TRBJ2-7,TRBV20-1,few,TGCAGTGCTAAGGCCTCGGGCATCGAGCAGTACTTC,CSAKASGIEQYF
TRBD2,TRBJ2-3,TRBV10-3,few,TGTGCCATCAGTGAGTCGACAAGCGGGGGCCCCACTAGCACAGATACGCAGTATTTT,CAISESTSGGPTSTDTQYF
TRBD1,TRBJ1-5,TRBV20-1,few,TGCAGTGCTCCGAAATCCGGGACAGGTAATCAGCCCCAGCATTTT,CSAPKSGTGNQPQHF
-,TRBJ2-3,TRBV6-1,few,TGTGCCAGCAGCAGACTTGGTGCAGATACGCAGTATTTT,CASSRLGADTQYF
-,TRBJ2-7,TRBV5-1,few,TGCGCCAGCAGCCCGGGAGCGAGGGACGAGCAGTACTTC,CASSPGARDEQYF
-,TRBJ2-5,TRBV18,few,TGTGCCAGCTCACCACCGACTGAGACCCAGTACTTC,CASSPPTETQYF
-,TRBJ2-6,TRBV9,-,TGTGCCAGCAGCGTAGTAGGGGCTGGGGCCAACGTCCTGACTTTC,CASSVVGAGANVLTF
TRBD1,TRBJ1-5,TRBV25-1,-,TGTGCCAGCAGTCCCCGGGACAGAACCGGCGGGCAGCCCCAGCATTTT,CASSPRDRTGGQPQHF
TRBD2,TRBJ2-7,TRBV9,-,TGTGCCAGCAGCGTGGCCGGTAGCGGGGTGGAGCAGTACTTC,CASSVAGSGVEQYF
-,TRBJ2-4,TRBV19,-,TGTGCCAGTAGTATGGGGCAGCCACTAGCCAAAAACATTCAGTACTTC,CASSMGQPLAKNIQYF
TRBD1,TRBJ2-3,TRBV6-5,few,TGTGCCAGCAGTTACAGGGGGCGCGGCACAGATACGCAGTATTTT,CASSYRGRGTDTQYF
-,TRBJ2-7,TRBV5-6,-,TGTGCCAGCAGCTTGACACGGCCCTACGAGCAGTACTTC,CASSLTRPYEQYF
-,TRBJ2-1,TRBV25-1,-,TGTGCCAGCAGTGGAAGACAGGCCCATGAGCAGTTCTTC,CASSGRQAHEQFF
-,TRBJ2-2,TRBV27,few,TGTGCCAGCAGTTTAAGGGGGTACGCCGGGGAGCTGTTTTTT,CASSLRGYAGELFF
-,TRBJ1-1,TRBV3-1,-,TGTGCCAGCAGTCTCCCGGTGGTGGGCGGGGAAACTGAAGCTTTCTTT,CASSLPVVGGETEAFF
TRBD1,TRBJ2-7,TRBV5-1,many,TGCGCCAGCAGCTTCGGGACAGGGTTCTACGAGCAGTACTTC,CASSFGTGFYEQYF
-,TRBJ2-7,TRBV7-9,-,TGTGCCAGCAGCTTAGGGGGGGCACAGGGTCTCGAGCAGTACTTC,CASSLGGAQGLEQYF
TRBD2,TRBJ2-2,TRBV6-2/TRBV6-3,few,TGTGCCAGCAGTTACCCCCTGGGACTAGCGGGAGGGCCGGGCACCGGGGAGCTGTTTTTT,CASSYPLGLAGGPGTGELFF
TRBD1,TRBJ2-3,TRBV12-5,few,TGTGCTAGTGGTCCACGACAGGGGGAGGTAGATACGCAGTATTTT,CASGPRQGEVDTQYF
-,TRBJ2-5,TRBV2,many,TGTGCCAGTCAGGGAGGAGAGACCCAGTACTTC,CASQGGETQYF
TRBD2,TRBJ2-1,TRBV3-1,-,TGTGCCAGCCAGCGGGACCCAACCTACAATGAGCAGTTCTTC,CASQRDPTYNEQFF
TRBD2,TRBJ2-5,TRBV5-4,-,TGTGCCAGCAGCCGGAAGCTAGCGGGGGGAGGAGAGACCCAGTACTTC,CASSRKLAGGGETQYF